This T cell receptor beta chain was recovered during a study of response to subunit inactivated influenza vaccine (dated by TCRdb to about 2018). Study-level background: Deep quantitative T cell receptor repertoire profiling was used in the study to track responses to a trivalent subunit inactivated influenza vaccine.

The protocol used for the library was RT-PCR. Sequencer: Illumina HiSeq 2500. TCRdb passed the public sequencing reads through fastp at Q25 and MiXCR, retaining productive beta sequences. Rows are unified per CDR3 protein, each entry keeping the most common DNA and genes. This sample lists fewer than 800,000 distinct CDR3 sequences; about 15% were detected once. The ten largest account for 11% of the sample. CDR1 and CDR2, looked up from the germline V gene, are SGHAT and FQNNGV. Ends trimmed: V by 4 bases, J by 12 bases; bases unmatched to a gene: 9. Measured from the cysteine to the phenylalanine, the CDR3 is 13 residues long. The retained sequence is limited to the CDR3, 39 bases, with the frame set at the first base. This clonotype has a handful of counts. Its antigen has not been determined. Per-nucleotide qualities are absent, and no much larger clonotype sits a single base away. Study-level results and caveats: The authors proposed that each seasonal influenza vaccination may bring in only a limited number of new T cells.

The source is a man aged 50 to 60 who received an inactivated influenza vaccine. Donor details come from another sample of the same person, matched by shared clones. Sequences were derived from PBMCs from blood, sampled roughly 12 days after vaccination. The V and J genes are TRBV11-2 and TRBJ2-3, with TRBD1 matching 8 junction bases. The nucleotide sequence is TGTGCCAGCAGCTATTCACAGGGGGTCCCTCAGTATTTT. Translated, this is CASSYSQGVPQYF.